This TCR beta chain is drawn from a study of CXCR3-negative and CXCR3-positive naive CD8 T cells. 5' RACE with UMI labels generated the TRB cDNA libraries. TCRdb re-called the 5' RACE reads, yielding one record per CDR3 amino acid sequence without DNA. The sample has 6,500 to 7,000 distinct CDR3 sequences. Note on this clonotype: Antigen: not known.

Study observations and caveats: CXCR3-positive naive cells had more hydrophobic TRB CDR3s than CXCR3-negative naive cells.

CD45RO-CCR7+CD27+CD95- marked naive CD8+ T cells. CDR3 length: 15 residues. Looked up from germline, CDR1 is SEHNR and CDR2 is FQNEAQ (reference sequence). The chain links TRBV7-9 to TRBJ2-3; there is no DNA to check the TCRdb D call of TRBD2. This clonotype originated in a human donor in good health. Some clones in this sample may be carry-over from other donors' samples. Source material: naive CXCR3+ CD8+ T cells from blood. Stated subset: CD45RO-CCR7+CD27+CD95- naive CD8+ T cells expressing CXCR3 (TNR3+). The CDR3 loop reads CASSLAPAEADTQYF.